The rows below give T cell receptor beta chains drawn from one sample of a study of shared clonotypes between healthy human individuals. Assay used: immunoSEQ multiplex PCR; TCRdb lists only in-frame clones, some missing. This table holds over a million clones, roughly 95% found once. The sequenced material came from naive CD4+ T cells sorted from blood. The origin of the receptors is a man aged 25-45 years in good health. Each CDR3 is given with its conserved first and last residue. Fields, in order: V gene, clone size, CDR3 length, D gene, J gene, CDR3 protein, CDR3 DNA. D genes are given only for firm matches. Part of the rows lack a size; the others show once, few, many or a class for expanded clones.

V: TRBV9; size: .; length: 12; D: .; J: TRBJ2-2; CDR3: CASSEFSGELFF; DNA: TGTGCCAGCAGCGAGTTTAGCGGGGAGCTGTTTTTT
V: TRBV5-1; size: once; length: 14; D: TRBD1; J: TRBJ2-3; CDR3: CASSTGTVTDTQYF; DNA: TGCGCCAGCAGCACTGGGACAGTCACAGATACGCAGTATTTT
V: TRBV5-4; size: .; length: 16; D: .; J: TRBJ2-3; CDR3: CASSQRLGPSTDTQYF; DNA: TGTGCCAGCAGCCAACGGTTGGGGCCTAGCACAGATACGCAGTATTTT
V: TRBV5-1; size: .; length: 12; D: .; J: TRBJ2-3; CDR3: CASKTGTDTQYF; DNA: TGCGCCAGCAAAACGGGCACAGATACGCAGTATTTT
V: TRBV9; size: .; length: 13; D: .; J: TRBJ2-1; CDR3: CASSVGGQDEQFF; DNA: TGTGCCAGCAGCGTAGGTGGGCAAGATGAGCAGTTCTTC
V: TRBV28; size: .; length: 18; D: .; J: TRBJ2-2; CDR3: CASSFLRPGRVSAGELFF; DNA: TGTGCCAGCAGTTTCCTACGACCCGGGCGGGTATCCGCCGGGGAGCTGTTTTTT
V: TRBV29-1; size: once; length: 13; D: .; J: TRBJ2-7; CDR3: CSVSGTPSYEQYF; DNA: TGCAGCGTTTCCGGGACTCCATCCTACGAGCAGTACTTC
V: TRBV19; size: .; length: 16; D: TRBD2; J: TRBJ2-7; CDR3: CASRGTSGLSSYEQYF; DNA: TGTGCCAGTAGAGGGACTAGCGGTCTAAGCTCCTACGAGCAGTACTTC
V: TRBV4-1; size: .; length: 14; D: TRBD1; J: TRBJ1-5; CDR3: CASSRTGRNQPQHF; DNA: TGCGCCAGCAGCCGGACAGGGCGCAATCAGCCCCAGCATTTT
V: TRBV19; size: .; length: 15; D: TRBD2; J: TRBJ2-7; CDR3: CASTPTSGDSYEQYF; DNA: TGTGCCAGTACTCCGACTAGCGGGGATTCCTACGAGCAGTACTTC
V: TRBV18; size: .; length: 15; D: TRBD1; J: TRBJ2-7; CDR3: CASSTLGQGLGEQYF; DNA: TGTGCCAGCTCAACACTGGGACAGGGGCTTGGGGAGCAGTACTTC
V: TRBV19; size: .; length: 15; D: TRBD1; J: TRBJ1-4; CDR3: CASSKSGTGREKLFF; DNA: TGTGCCAGTAGTAAGTCCGGGACAGGGAGAGAAAAACTGTTTTTT
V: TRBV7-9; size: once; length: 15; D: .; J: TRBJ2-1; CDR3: CASSQYDLSYNEQFF; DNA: TGTGCCAGCAGCCAATACGATCTCTCCTACAATGAGCAGTTCTTC
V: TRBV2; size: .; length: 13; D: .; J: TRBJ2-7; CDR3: CASRLAIPYEQYF; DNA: TGTGCCAGCAGGCTAGCGATCCCCTACGAGCAGTACTTC
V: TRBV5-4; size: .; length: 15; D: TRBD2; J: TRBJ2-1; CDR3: CASSFTSGRLNEQFF; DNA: TGTGCCAGCAGCTTCACTAGCGGGAGACTGAATGAGCAGTTCTTC
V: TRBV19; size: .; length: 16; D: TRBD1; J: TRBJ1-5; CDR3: CASSIGRGRSNQPQHF; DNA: TGTGCCAGTAGTATCGGCAGGGGGCGAAGCAATCAGCCCCAGCATTTT
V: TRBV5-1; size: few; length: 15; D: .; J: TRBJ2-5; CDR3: CASSLAPGVVETQYF; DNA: TGCGCCAGCAGCTTGGCCCCCGGGGTCGTGGAGACCCAGTACTTC
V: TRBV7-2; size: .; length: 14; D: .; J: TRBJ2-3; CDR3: CASSLGTHTDTQYF; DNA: TGTGCCAGCAGCTTAGGGACTCACACAGATACGCAGTATTTT
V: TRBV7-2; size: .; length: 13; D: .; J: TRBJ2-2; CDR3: CASSSAYTGELFF; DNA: TGTGCCAGCAGCTCAGCTTACACCGGGGAGCTGTTTTTT
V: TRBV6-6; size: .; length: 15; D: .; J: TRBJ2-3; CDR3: CASRDPIGNTDTQYF; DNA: TGTGCCAGCAGAGACCCCATAGGGAACACAGATACGCAGTATTTT
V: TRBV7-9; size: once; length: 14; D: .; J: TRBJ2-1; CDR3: CASSLSLERNEQFF; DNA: TGTGCCAGCAGCTTATCGTTAGAGCGCAATGAGCAGTTCTTC
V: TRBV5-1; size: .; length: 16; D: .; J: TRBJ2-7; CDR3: CASSLDAIISSYEQYF; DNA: TGCGCCAGCAGCTTGGACGCGATAATAAGCTCCTACGAGCAGTACTTC
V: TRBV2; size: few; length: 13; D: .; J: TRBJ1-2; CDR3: CASRVQGNYGYTF; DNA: TGTGCCAGCAGGGTGCAGGGCAACTATGGCTACACCTTC
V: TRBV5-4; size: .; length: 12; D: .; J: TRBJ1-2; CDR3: CASSLDNYGYTF; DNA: TGTGCCAGCAGCCTGGACAACTATGGCTACACCTTC
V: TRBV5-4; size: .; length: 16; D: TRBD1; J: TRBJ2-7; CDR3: CASSQEFRDRAYEQYF; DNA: TGCGCCAGCAGCCAAGAATTCCGGGACAGGGCCTACGAGCAGTACTTC
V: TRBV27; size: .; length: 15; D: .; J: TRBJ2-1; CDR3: CASFPTRQPYNEQFF; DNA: TGTGCCAGTTTCCCAACCCGACAGCCCTACAATGAGCAGTTCTTC
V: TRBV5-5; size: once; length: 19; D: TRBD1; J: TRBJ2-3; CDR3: CASSFNPGTGLFSTDTQYF; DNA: TGTGCCAGCAGCTTTAATCCCGGGACAGGGCTATTTAGCACAGATACGCAGTATTTT
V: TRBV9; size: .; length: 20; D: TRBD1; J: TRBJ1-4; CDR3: CASRTGQLGGLIFRDEKLFF; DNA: TGTGCCAGCCGGACAGGGCAACTTGGGGGGCTTATTTTTAGGGATGAAAAACTGTTTTTT
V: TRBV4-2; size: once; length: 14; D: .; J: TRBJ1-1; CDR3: CASSQGQDNTEAFF; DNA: TGTGCCAGCAGCCAAGGACAGGACAACACTGAAGCTTTCTTT
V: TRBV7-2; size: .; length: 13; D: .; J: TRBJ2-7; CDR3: CASSPRESYEQYF; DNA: TGTGCCAGCAGCCCCCGGGAATCCTACGAGCAGTACTTC
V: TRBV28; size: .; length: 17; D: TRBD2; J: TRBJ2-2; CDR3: CASSLLGLADNTGELFF; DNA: TGTGCCAGCAGTTTACTCGGACTAGCGGATAACACCGGGGAGCTGTTTTTT
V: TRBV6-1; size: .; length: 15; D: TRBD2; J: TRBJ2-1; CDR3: CASSPRAGGLDEQFF; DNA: TGTGCCAGCAGCCCAAGAGCGGGAGGGTTGGATGAGCAGTTCTTC
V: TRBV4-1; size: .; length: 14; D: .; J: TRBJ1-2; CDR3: CASSQDNLRKVYTF; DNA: TGCGCCAGCAGCCAAGATAACCTCCGGAAGGTCTACACCTTC
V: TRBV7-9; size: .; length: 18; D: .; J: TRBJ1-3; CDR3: CASSLGRGAQGIGNTIYF; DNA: TGTGCCAGCAGCTTAGGTCGCGGGGCACAGGGAATTGGAAACACCATATATTTT
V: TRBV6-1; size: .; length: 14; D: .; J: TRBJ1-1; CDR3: CASNLEGVNTEAFF; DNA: TGTGCCAGCAATCTGGAGGGGGTGAACACTGAAGCTTTCTTT
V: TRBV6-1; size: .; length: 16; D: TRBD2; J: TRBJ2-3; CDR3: CASSVWGGRATDTQYF; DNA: TGTGCCAGCAGTGTCTGGGGCGGGAGGGCCACAGATACGCAGTATTTT
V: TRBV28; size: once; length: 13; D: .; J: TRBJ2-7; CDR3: CASRRPGSYEQYF; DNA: TGTGCCAGCAGGCGACCGGGCTCCTACGAGCAGTACTTC
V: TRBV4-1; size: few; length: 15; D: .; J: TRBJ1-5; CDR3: CASSQVQWGNQPQHF; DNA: TGCGCCAGCAGCCAAGTTCAGTGGGGCAATCAGCCCCAGCATTTT
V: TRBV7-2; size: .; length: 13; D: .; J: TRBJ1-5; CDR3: CASSLGARQPQHF; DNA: TGTGCCAGCAGCTTAGGGGCTCGGCAGCCCCAGCATTTT
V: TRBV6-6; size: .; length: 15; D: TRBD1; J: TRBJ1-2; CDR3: CASSYWTGTNYGYTF; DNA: TGTGCCAGCAGTTACTGGACAGGAACCAACTATGGCTACACCTTC
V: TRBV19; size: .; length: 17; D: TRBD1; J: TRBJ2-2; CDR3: CASRTQGARINTGELFF; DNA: TGTGCCAGTAGAACACAGGGGGCGCGAATTAATACCGGGGAGCTGTTTTTT
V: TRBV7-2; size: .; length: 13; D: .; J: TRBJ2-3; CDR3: CASSPNRLDTQYF; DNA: TGTGCCAGCAGCCCCAACAGGCTAGATACGCAGTATTTT
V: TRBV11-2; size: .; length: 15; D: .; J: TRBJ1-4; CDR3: CASSAKPGRNEKLFF; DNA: TGTGCCAGCAGCGCGAAGCCAGGACGAAATGAAAAACTGTTTTTT
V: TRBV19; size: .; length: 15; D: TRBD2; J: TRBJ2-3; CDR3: CASSTTSGSTDTQYF; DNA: TGTGCCAGTAGTACCACTAGCGGAAGCACAGATACGCAGTATTTT
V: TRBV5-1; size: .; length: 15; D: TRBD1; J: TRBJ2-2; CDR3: CASSSGQGGPGELFF; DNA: TGCGCCAGCAGCTCCGGACAGGGGGGTCCCGGGGAGCTGTTTTTT
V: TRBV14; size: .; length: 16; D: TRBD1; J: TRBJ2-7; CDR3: CASSQKRGTDVYEQYF; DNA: TGTGCCAGCAGCCAAAAGAGGGGGACAGATGTCTACGAGCAGTACTTC
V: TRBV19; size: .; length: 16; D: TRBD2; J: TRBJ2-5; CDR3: CASSATSGRARETQYF; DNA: TGTGCCAGTAGTGCGACTAGCGGGAGGGCCAGGGAGACCCAGTACTTC
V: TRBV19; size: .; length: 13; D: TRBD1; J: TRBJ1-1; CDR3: CASRHTGGTEAFF; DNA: TGTGCCAGTAGGCATACAGGGGGCACTGAAGCTTTCTTT
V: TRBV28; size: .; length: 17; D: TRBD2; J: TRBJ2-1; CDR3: CASSLHTGLAGNNEQFF; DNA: TGTGCCAGCAGTTTACATACTGGACTAGCGGGGAACAATGAGCAGTTCTTC
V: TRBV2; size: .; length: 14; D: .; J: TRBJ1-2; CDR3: CASSVVRISDGYTF; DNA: TGTGCCAGCAGTGTAGTCAGGATCAGCGATGGCTACACCTTC
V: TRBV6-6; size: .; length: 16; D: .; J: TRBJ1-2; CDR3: CASSYSLPEANYGYTF; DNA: TGTGCCAGCAGTTACTCACTTCCGGAAGCTAACTATGGCTACACCTTC
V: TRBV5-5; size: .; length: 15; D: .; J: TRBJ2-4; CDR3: CASRPDSPVLDIQYF; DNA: TGTGCCAGCAGACCCGACAGTCCGGTTTTGGACATTCAGTACTTC
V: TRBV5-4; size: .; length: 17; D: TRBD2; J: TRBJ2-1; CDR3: CASSLGTSGSSYNEQFF; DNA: TGTGCCAGCAGCTTGGGCACTAGCGGGAGCTCCTACAATGAGCAGTTCTTC